The 13 T cell receptor beta chains below come from one sample, sequenced in a study of blood T cell repertoires in COVID-19. Repertoires were generated with immunoSEQ multiplex PCR, while TCRdb's copy carries only in-frame clones and drops some. The profile covers fewer than 45,000 clones, with around 83% appearing a single time and roughly 15% taken by the ten largest. Sequencing used peripheral blood. These receptors all stem from a human donor in a cohort sampled during active COVID-19.

The chain joins TRBV6-1 to TRBJ1-6; no clear D gene. V was pared by 4 bases and J by 0 bases, with 10 bases between. The CDR3 spans 16 residues. The germline gives CDR1 MNHNS, CDR2 SASEGT. This CDR3 reads CASSGSDVSYNSPLHF. The CDR3 DNA follows: TGTGCCAGCAGTGGTAGCGATGTCTCCTATAATTCACCCCTCCACTTT.

V is TRBV5-1 and J is TRBJ2-7; weak D call: TRBD1 (5 bases). The CDR3 loop spans 13 amino acids. Germline V gene sequence: CDR1 SGHRS, CDR2 YFSETQ. V shed 4 bases and J shed 3 bases, with 11 bases lying between them. The CDR3 spells CASSPDGHYEQYF. CDR3 coding DNA: TGCGCCAGCAGCCCCGACGGACACTACGAGCAGTACTTC.

The genes are TRBV10-3 and TRBJ1-6, with 7 positions matching TRBD1. Trimming at V came to 4 bases and at J to 7 bases, leaving 10 bases not matched to a gene. The CDR3 loop spans 16 amino acids. Germline CDR1 and CDR2: ENHRY and SYGVKD. The CDR3 DNA reads as TGTGCCATCAGTGCAGAAGGGGGCGCGGGAAATTCACCCCTCCACTTT. Translating gives CAISAEGGAGNSPLHF.

The count of this clone is one. The chain employs TRBV5-1 and TRBJ2-3, with TRBD2 identical over 7 bases. The V gene end was trimmed by 5 bases and the J gene end by 1 base; junction bases not matched to a gene: 10. The CDR3 covers 16 residues. Germline V gene lookup returns CDR1 SGHRS and CDR2 YFSETQ. CDR3 sequence reads: CASSGAAGDRTDTQYF. DNA of the CDR3: TGCGCCAGCAGTGGAGCGGCGGGGGATCGCACAGATACGCAGTATTTT. Full variable domain (outside the CDR3, taken from reference TRBV5-1 and TRBJ2-3): KAGVTQTPRYLIKTRGQQVTLSCSPISGHRSVSWYQQTPGQGLQFLFEYFSETQRNKGNFPGRFSGRQFSNSRSEMNVSTLELGDSALYLCASSGAAGDRTDTQYFGPGTRLTVL.

CDR3 bases: TGTGCCAGTAGGCGACAGGGAGCTAACTATGGCTACACCTTC. Translation gives CASRRQGANYGYTF. The chain combines TRBV19 with TRBJ1-2; 7 nucleotides match TRBD1. The V gene end was trimmed by 6 bases and the J gene end by 0 bases; junction bases not matched to a gene: 4. Germline CDR1 and CDR2: LNHDA and SQIVND (reference sequence). The CDR3 contains 14 residues.

The chain links TRBV7-2 to TRBJ1-1; D uncertain. Trimming took off 1 base at V and 5 bases at J, with 8 bases between the two ends. This CDR3 contains 13 residues. Germline CDR1 SGHTA, CDR2 FQGNSA. CDR3 loop: CASSLGRTTEAFF. CDR3 sequence (DNA): TGTGCCAGCAGCTTAGGCCGGACTACTGAAGCTTTCTTT.

CDR3 in DNA: TGTGCCAGCAGCTTCCTAGCGGGGTCCCAAGAGACCCAGTACTTC. As protein: CASSFLAGSQETQYF. The chain employs TRBV5-5 and TRBJ2-5; 9 bases line up with TRBD2. The CDR3 totals 15 residues. Germline V gene data show CDR1 as SGHKS and CDR2 as YYEKEE (reference sequence). V lost 2 bases to trimming and J lost 1 base; unmatched junction nucleotides: 3.

This chain uses TRBV5-1 with TRBJ2-3; D call uncertain. The CDR3 is 16 amino acids. Trimming cost V 0 bases and J 1 base, with 12 bases left between them. Germline lookup yields CDR1 SGHRS and CDR2 YFSETQ. CDR3 nucleotides: TGCGCCAGCAGCTTGGAGTCCAGGTCTGGCACAGATACGCAGTATTTT. This codes for CASSLESRSGTDTQYF.

The DNA for the CDR3 is TGCGCCAGCAGCTTAGAACTAAAGGATTATGGCTACACCTTC. This codes for CASSLELKDYGYTF. The genes are TRBV5-1 and TRBJ1-2; D not resolved. This CDR3 contains 14 residues. V lost 2 bases, J lost 5 bases, and 13 bases lay in between. Germline CDR1 is SGHRS and CDR2 is YFSETQ. Full variable domain (rest looked up from reference TRBV5-1 and TRBJ1-2): KAGVTQTPRYLIKTRGQQVTLSCSPISGHRSVSWYQQTPGQGLQFLFEYFSETQRNKGNFPGRFSGRQFSNSRSEMNVSTLELGDSALYLCASSLELKDYGYTFGSGTRLTVV.

The chain employs TRBV4-2 and TRBJ2-5, with D possibly matching TRBD1 (6 bases). Trimming cost V 0 bases and J 4 bases, with 12 bases left between them. Germline V CDR1 and CDR2: LGHNA, YNFKEQ. This CDR3 contains 15 residues. The CDR3 DNA reads TGTGCCAGCAGCCAAGAGGGCAGGGGTGGAGAGACCCAGTACTTC. Translating gives CASSQEGRGGETQYF.

The rearrangement uses TRBV2 and TRBJ1-6; possible D gene TRBD1, 5 bases. V lost 6 bases and J lost 7, with 16 bases in between. The CDR3 is 15 amino acids. From germline, CDR1 is SNHLY and CDR2 FYNNEI. The CDR3 bases are TGTGCCAGCAGCCTCCCGGGGGGTAGAAATTCACCCCTCCACTTT. Translating gives CASSLPGGRNSPLHF.

This clone was found a few times. In DNA form, the CDR3 reads TGTGCCAGCAGCTCGACTGCGGGACATAGGACTAGCGGGGGCTACGAGCAGTACTTC. Translated, it gives CASSSTAGHRTSGGYEQYF. The chain links TRBV7-9 to TRBJ2-7, with 13 positions matching TRBD2. CDR3 length: 19 amino acids. Looked up from germline, CDR1 is SEHNR and CDR2 is FQNEAQ (reference sequence). V trimming: 4 bases; J trimming: 3 bases; junction bases outside the gene matches: 15.

The genes are TRBV7-2 and TRBJ2-2, with D possibly matching TRBD2 (5 bases). CDR1 and CDR2 from the germline V gene are SGHTA and FQGNSA. Deletions cut 8 bases from V and 3 bases from J, with 10 bases between. CDR3 length equals 13 residues. CDR3 sequence (DNA): TGTGCCAGCCGGCGGGCGGACACCGGGGAGCTGTTTTTT. This encodes CASRRADTGELFF.